The T cell receptor beta chain under discussion was sequenced for a study of T-cell memory formation after mild COVID-19. Regarding the study as a whole: Contracting clones localized mainly to CM and EM when CD4+ and mainly to EMRA when CD8+. A subset of responding clones appeared in pre-infection memory, suggesting cross-reactive memory joined.

The germline CDR1 and CDR2 sequences are LGHDT and YNNKEL (reference sequence). The V and J ends lost 4 bases and 2 bases respectively, with 15 bases between them. CDR3 length: 15 amino acids. This clonotype was seen a handful of times. Its cognate antigen is unknown. The authors produced TCR alpha and TCR beta cDNA libraries with sample barcodes and UMIs by 5'RACE using constant-segment primers. In TCRdb, the 5' RACE reads were re-called with MiXCR into one record per CDR3 protein. The table has fewer than 700,000 distinct CDR3 sequences, roughly 18% seen once. This clonotype originated in an adult woman who had mild COVID-19 (a few samples of this study predate the infection). Cell type and time point are not known. Sequences were obtained from PBMCs or a T cell subset sorted from them (not recorded which). This chain uses TRBV3-1 with TRBJ2-7; a possible D gene is TRBD2 (6 bases). CDR3 nucleotides: TGTGCCAGCAGCCCATGGCGGGATGGAACCTACGAGCAGTACTTC. It translates to CASSPWRDGTYEQYF.